This T cell receptor beta chain was retrieved from a study of cytomegalovirus exposure and HLA in healthy donors. Study at large: Drawn from HLA-typed donors, approximately 85 million unique TCRs were held in an early data release.

It was with 60 Vbeta and 13 Jbeta primers that the PCR ran. In the original workflow: Unique TCR beta chains totaled about 73 million in a later count, with around 11 million of them shared. Generated by immunoSEQ multiplex PCR, the TCRdb table keeps only in-frame clones and is missing some. V and J calls and clone size follow that table, whereas D and trimming were derived from the DNA. The sample includes around 200,000 clones, 75% to 90% of them seen just once. Findings and caveats of the study: Later on, an analysis tied around 17,000 TCR beta sequences to HLA alleles at 0.05 false discovery rate.

Comments on this clone: Its target is unknown.

With 0 bases clipped from V and 7 bases from J, the junction kept 13 bases outside the gene matches. The length of the CDR3 is 20 residues. Germline V gene data show CDR1 as SGHRS and CDR2 as YFSETQ. V usage is TRBV5-1 and J usage is TRBJ2-1; 16 nucleotides align to TRBD2. Sequencing was carried out using PBMCs. This clonotype originated in a woman aged 30 to 39 in good health and CMV-seronegative. The CDR3 loop reads CASSLARWGTSGGAGNEQFF. CDR3 coding DNA: TGCGCCAGCAGCTTGGCTAGGTGGGGGACTAGCGGGGGGGCTGGTAATGAGCAGTTCTTC. The variable domain in full, with the rest retrieved from reference TRBV5-1 and TRBJ2-1, is KAGVTQTPRYLIKTRGQQVTLSCSPISGHRSVSWYQQTPGQGLQFLFEYFSETQRNKGNFPGRFSGRQFSNSRSEMNVSTLELGDSALYLCASSLARWGTSGGAGNEQFFGPGTRLTVL.